A selection of T cell receptor beta chains follows, all from one sample in a study of early T cells in non-severe SARS-CoV-2 infection. TCRdb re-derived calls from the 5' RACE reads in MiXCR, one entry per CDR3 protein. In the table there are 65,000 to 75,000 distinct CDR3 sequences, around a tenth of which are singletons. The sequencing input was whole blood. These receptors all stem from an adult who was a healthcare worker with PCR-confirmed SARS-CoV-2 infection or an uninfected control (not recorded which). The CDR3 runs from the conserved cysteine through the conserved F or W. D genes are given only for firm matches. Expanded clones get a size class; other rows say once, few or many, or leave the size out.

clone size	D gene	V gene	J gene	CDR3 protein	CDR3 DNA
few	NA	TRBV7-9	TRBJ2-1	CASSLAGVGEQFF	TGTGCCAGCAGCTTAGCAGGGGTTGGTGAGCAGTTCTTC
NA	NA	TRBV29-1	TRBJ2-7	CSVEVRYEQYF	TGCAGCGTGGAGGTCCGCTACGAGCAGTACTTC
NA	TRBD2	TRBV2	TRBJ2-7	CASSGLAGTYEQYF	TGTGCCAGCAGCGGACTAGCGGGAACCTACGAGCAGTACTTC
NA	NA	TRBV20-1	TRBJ2-1	CSARDPQGWYNEQFF	TGCAGTGCTAGAGATCCTCAGGGTTGGTACAATGAGCAGTTCTTC
many	TRBD2	TRBV10-3	TRBJ2-7	CAISGSSGSFEQYF	TGTGCCATCAGTGGATCTAGCGGGAGCTTTGAGCAGTACTTC
NA	TRBD1	TRBV27	TRBJ1-4	CASRFPGGAYEKLFF	TGTGCCAGCAGATTTCCAGGGGGCGCCTATGAAAAACTGTTTTTT
many	NA	TRBV12-3/TRBV12-4	TRBJ1-2	CASSRKTGIYGYTF	TGTGCCAGCAGTCGTAAAACAGGAATCTATGGCTACACCTTC
many	NA	TRBV29-1	TRBJ1-1	CSVVRVMNTEAFF	TGCAGCGTTGTAAGGGTAATGAACACTGAAGCTTTCTTT
many	NA	TRBV23-1	TRBJ2-4	CASSQSAGSPKNIQYF	TGCGCCAGCAGTCAATCGGCAGGGTCCCCCAAAAACATTCAGTACTTC
few	NA	TRBV2	TRBJ1-2	CASSEAGLYYGYTF	TGTGCCAGCAGTGAAGCAGGGTTGTACTATGGCTACACCTTC
many	NA	TRBV2	TRBJ1-2	CASFEGPFYGYTF	TGTGCCAGCTTTGAAGGACCTTTCTATGGCTACACCTTC
few	NA	TRBV19	TRBJ2-1	CASSLAFNNEQFF	TGTGCCAGTAGCCTAGCGTTTAACAATGAGCAGTTCTTC
NA	NA	TRBV10-2	TRBJ2-3	CASRTGMPTDTQYF	TGCGCCAGCAGGACAGGAATGCCCACAGATACGCAGTATTTT
NA	NA	TRBV28	TRBJ1-5	CASTLQPQHF	TGTGCCAGCACCCTTCAGCCCCAGCATTTT
many	NA	TRBV30	TRBJ1-6	CAWSLIPGSPLHF	TGTGCCTGGAGTCTGATCCCCGGTTCACCCCTCCACTTT
many	NA	TRBV7-8	TRBJ2-7	CASSPTGTLNEQYF	TGTGCCAGCAGCCCTACTGGAACCCTGAACGAGCAGTACTTC
few	NA	TRBV6-6	TRBJ1-5	CASSGGTYDQPQHF	TGTGCCAGCAGTGGGGGGACCTACGATCAGCCCCAGCATTTT
many	TRBD1	TRBV29-1	TRBJ2-7	CSVGQGVLDEQYF	TGCAGCGTTGGTCAGGGGGTCTTGGACGAGCAGTACTTC
few	TRBD1	TRBV18	TRBJ2-7	CASSRDRGYEQYF	TGTGCCAGCTCACGGGACAGGGGTTACGAGCAGTACTTC